These 23 T cell receptor beta chains originate from one sample sequenced in a study of blood T cell repertoires in COVID-19. Libraries were prepared by immunoSEQ multiplex PCR; TCRdb keeps only in-frame clonotypes and omits some of them. The sample has 470,000 or so clones; around 88% are singletons. The sequencing input was peripheral blood. All receptors come from a woman aged 25 to 39 with acute or convalescent COVID-19.

This chain joins TRBV3-1 (or the pseudogene TRBV3-2) and TRBJ2-6; D is ambiguous. Looked up from germline, CDR1 is LGHDT and CDR2 is YNNKEL (reference sequence). This CDR3 has 15 amino acids. V was cut by 4 bases and J by 0 bases, with 7 bases left in between. CDR3 nucleotides: TGTGCCAGCAGCCCCGTCTACTCTGGGGCCAACGTCCTGACTTTC. Translating it yields CASSPVYSGANVLTF.

The chain links TRBV5-1 to TRBJ1-4; 9 bases are shared with TRBD1. V trimming: 4 bases; J trimming: 8 bases; junction bases outside the gene matches: 12. This CDR3 has 16 residues. CDR1 SGHRS and CDR2 YFSETQ come from the germline V gene. This CDR3 is CASSNGQGLVGEKLFF. As DNA, the CDR3 is TGCGCCAGCAGCAACGGACAGGGGTTGGTAGGGGAAAAACTGTTTTTT.

J is TRBJ2-1 and V is TRBV6-5; 7 bases map to TRBD2. The CDR3 is made up of 15 amino acids. Germline V lookup: CDR1 MNHEY, CDR2 SVGAGI. V lost 5 bases, J lost 4 bases, and 8 bases stayed unmatched. Here the CDR3 DNA reads TGTGCCAGCAGTAGAGGACTAGAGACATACAATGAGCAGTTCTTC. Translating it yields CASSRGLETYNEQFF.

The chain joins TRBV4-2 to TRBJ2-5; 8 bases fit TRBD1. The CDR3 covers 15 residues. The ends lost 3 bases at V and 3 bases at J; junction bases unmatched: 6. CDR1 LGHNA and CDR2 YNFKEQ come from the germline V gene. CDR3 residues: CASSHGQGVEETQYF. CDR3 DNA: TGTGCCAGCAGCCACGGACAGGGTGTTGAAGAGACCCAGTACTTC.

A note on this clone: Within the sample, other DNA sequences also encode this same CDR3. The CDR3 DNA follows: TGCGCCAGCAGCCGTAGCGGGGGGTCCTACAATGAGCAGTTCTTC. It yields the protein CASSRSGGSYNEQFF. This chain connects TRBV5-1 to TRBJ2-1, with TRBD2 identical over 10 bases. V gave up 4 bases and J gave up 1 base; unmatched junction bases: 2. Looked up from germline, CDR1 is SGHRS and CDR2 is YFSETQ. The CDR3 totals 15 residues.

The chain joins TRBV30 to TRBJ1-3; D possibly corresponds to TRBD1 (6 bases). Trimming pared 2 bases from V and 0 bases from J, leaving 17 bases between. The CDR3 is made up of 17 amino acids. Looked up from germline, CDR1 is GTSNPN and CDR2 is SVGIG (reference sequence). CDR3 residues: CAWSRSGHKNSGNTIYF. DNA of the CDR3: TGTGCCTGGAGTCGCTCGGGACACAAAAACTCTGGAAACACCATATATTTT. Full variable domain (remainder filled in from reference TRBV30 and TRBJ1-3): SQTIHQWPATLVQPVGSPLSLECTVEGTSNPNLYWYRQAAGRGLQLLFYSVGIGQISSEVPQNLSASRPQDRQFILSSKKLLLSDSGFYLCAWSRSGHKNSGNTIYFGEGSWLTVV.

The rearrangement uses TRBV5-1 and TRBJ2-3, with 9 bases fitting TRBD2. J lost 2 bases, V lost 4 bases, and 2 bases had no gene match. The CDR3 sequence is 14 residues long. Germline loops: CDR1 SGHRS, CDR2 YFSETQ. The CDR3 bases are TGCGCCAGCAGCGCGGGGGGGTACACAGATACGCAGTATTTT. Amino acid sequence: CASSAGGYTDTQYF.

This chain connects TRBV7-8 to TRBJ1-4; TRBD1 is a possible D gene (6 bases). V lost 5 bases and J 0 bases, leaving 13 bases between the germline ends. Germline CDR1 is SGHVS and CDR2 is FQNEAQ. CDR3 length: 16 residues. The CDR3, as DNA: TGTGCCAGCAGCCGTAACAGGGTCTCAACTAATGAAAAACTGTTTTTT. Protein product: CASSRNRVSTNEKLFF.

This clone was seen ten or more times. The gene calls are TRBV4-1 and TRBJ2-7; no reliable D call. The germline gives CDR1 MGHRA, CDR2 YSYEKL. This CDR3 is built from 14 residues. V shed 4 bases and J shed 5 bases, with 15 bases lying between them. The DNA for the CDR3 is TGCGCCAGCAGCCGGAACGCGGCCGCTGACGAGCAGTACTTC. Protein: CASSRNAAADEQYF.

V is TRBV27 and J is TRBJ2-7; 7 nucleotides line up with TRBD1. The germline CDR1 and CDR2 sequences are MNHEY and SMNVEV (reference sequence). This CDR3 has 14 amino acids. J was trimmed by 4 bases and V by 6 bases; bases with no gene match: 9. This chain's CDR3 is CASRGPGQPYEQYF. Here the CDR3 DNA reads TGTGCCAGCAGGGGTCCGGGACAGCCTTACGAGCAGTACTTC.

The V call is TRBV7-9, the J call TRBJ1-1; a weak D match, TRBD1 (5 bases). Trimming removed 5 bases at V and 0 bases at J, with 13 bases between. Germline values: CDR1 SEHNR, CDR2 FQNEAQ (reference sequence). This CDR3 is built from 15 residues. The CDR3 protein is CASSPVETVNTEAFF. CDR3 in DNA: TGTGCCAGCAGCCCCGTGGAGACAGTGAACACTGAAGCTTTCTTT.

The chain combines TRBV27 with TRBJ1-5; D may be TRBD1 (5 bases). In germline, CDR1 is MNHEY, CDR2 SMNVEV (reference sequence). V dropped 2 bases and J dropped 0 bases, with 11 bases sitting between them. This CDR3 is 16 amino acids long. The CDR3 spells CASSLSQGSSNQPQHF. CDR3 DNA: TGTGCCAGCAGTTTAAGTCAGGGTTCTAGCAATCAGCCCCAGCATTTT.

The chain is built from TRBV3-1 (or the pseudogene TRBV3-2) and TRBJ2-7, with TRBD1 matching 11 bases. Germline V gene sequence: CDR1 LGHDT, CDR2 YNNKEL (reference sequence). The CDR3 extends over 15 amino acids. V dropped 5 bases and J dropped 2; count of bases not matched to a gene: 5. CDR3 loop: CASSYGTGGTYEQYF. The CDR3 DNA follows: TGTGCCAGCAGCTACGGGACAGGGGGAACCTACGAGCAGTACTTC.

This rearrangement joins TRBV4-1 to TRBJ2-3, with 7 bases matching TRBD1. The germline CDR1 and CDR2 sequences are MGHRA and YSYEKL. The CDR3 loop spans 14 amino acids. The ends lost 4 bases at V and 5 bases at J; junction bases unmatched: 6. CDR3 in amino acids: CASSPDRFLDTQYF. The CDR3 DNA sequence: TGCGCCAGCAGCCCGGACAGGTTTTTAGATACGCAGTATTTT.

This clone was picked up a small number of times. The chain is built from TRBV5-1 and TRBJ2-5; no reliable D call. The length of the CDR3 is 14 residues. The V end lost 4 bases, the J end lost 5 bases, and 15 bases lay between the germline ends. From germline, CDR1 is SGHRS and CDR2 YFSETQ. The CDR3: CASSIDRVRETQYF. The DNA for the CDR3 is TGCGCCAGCAGCATAGATAGAGTGCGGGAGACCCAGTACTTC. Looking up the rest from reference TRBV5-1 and TRBJ2-5 gives the full variable domain: KAGVTQTPRYLIKTRGQQVTLSCSPISGHRSVSWYQQTPGQGLQFLFEYFSETQRNKGNFPGRFSGRQFSNSRSEMNVSTLELGDSALYLCASSIDRVRETQYFGPGTRLLVL.

The V call is TRBV15, the J call TRBJ2-7; 8 bases are shared with TRBD1. The CDR3 consists of 16 residues. Germline trimming cut 1 base from V and 6 bases from J; bases unmatched to any gene: 11. Germline values: CDR1 LNHNV, CDR2 YYDKDF (reference sequence). The CDR3 spells CATSRGQGAGILEQYF. Written as DNA, the CDR3 is TGTGCCACCAGCAGAGGCCAGGGGGCGGGGATCCTCGAGCAGTACTTC.

The chain is built from TRBV4-1 and TRBJ1-2, with 9 bases identical to TRBD1. This CDR3 contains 16 residues. CDR1 MGHRA and CDR2 YSYEKL come from the germline V gene. Unmatched junction bases numbered 8, after V lost 2 bases and J lost 4 bases. The CDR3 loop is CASSQLPGQGIYGYTF. DNA for the CDR3: TGCGCCAGCAGCCAATTGCCGGGACAGGGCATCTATGGCTACACCTTC.

The chain recombines TRBV29-1 with TRBJ1-2; TRBD1 aligns across 10 bases. Germline assignment: CDR1 SQVTM and CDR2 ANQGSEA. This CDR3 has 12 residues. The V gene end was trimmed by 6 bases and the J gene end by 8 bases; junction bases not matched to a gene: 6. The CDR3 spells CSVRTGGKGYTF. For the CDR3, the DNA is TGCAGCGTCCGGACAGGGGGTAAAGGCTACACCTTC. Using reference TRBV29-1 and TRBJ1-2 for the parts outside the CDR3, the full variable domain is SAVISQKPSRDICQRGTSLTIQCQVDSQVTMMFWYRQQPGQSLTLIATANQGSEATYESGFVIDKFPISRPNLTFSTLTVSNMSPEDSSIYLCSVRTGGKGYTFGSGTRLTVV.

This clone was observed once. Other DNA sequences in the same sample also yield this CDR3. This chain uses TRBV18 with TRBJ1-1; D not resolved. This CDR3 comprises 13 residues. The germline CDR1 and CDR2 sequences are KGHSH and LQKENI. Trimming stripped 3 bases from V and 1 base from J, with 6 bases between. In nucleotides, the CDR3 is TGTGCCAGCTCACCCCAGAAGAACACTGAAGCTTTCTTT. Protein sequence: CASSPQKNTEAFF. Full variable domain (remainder filled in from reference TRBV18 and TRBJ1-1): NAGVMQNPRHLVRRRGQEARLRCSPMKGHSHVYWYRQLPEEGLKFMVYLQKENIIDESGMPKERFSAEFPKEGPSILRIQQVVRGDSAAYFCASSPQKNTEAFFGQGTRLTVV.

The chain combines TRBV30 with TRBJ1-6, with 9 bases identical to TRBD1. This CDR3 is built from 14 residues. From germline, CDR1 is GTSNPN and CDR2 SVGIG (reference sequence). The ends lost 4 bases at V and 8 bases at J; junction bases unmatched: 6. CDR3 loop: CAWIQTGGYSPLHF. CDR3 DNA sequence: TGTGCCTGGATTCAAACAGGGGGCTATTCACCCCTCCACTTT.

This sequence joins TRBV28 and TRBJ1-5; TRBD1 matches at 8 bases. Germline V CDR1 and CDR2: MDHEN, SYDVKM. The V segment lost 2 bases and the J segment 7 bases; nucleotides outside the gene matches: 7. The CDR3 contains 15 residues. CDR3 sequence: CASSLITGGLQPQHF. CDR3 nucleotide sequence: TGTGCCAGCAGTTTAATAACAGGGGGTTTACAGCCCCAGCATTTT.

This chain joins TRBV27 and TRBJ2-1; D is perhaps TRBD2 (5 bases). Trimming cost V 3 bases and J 5 bases, with 5 bases left between them. The CDR3 covers 12 residues. Germline CDR1 is MNHEY and CDR2 is SMNVEV (reference sequence). For the CDR3, the DNA is TGTGCCAGCAGTTTCGGGGACAATGAGCAGTTCTTC. Its translation is CASSFGDNEQFF.

As concerns this clone: Other nucleotide sequences from this sample produce the same CDR3. This rearrangement joins TRBV2 to TRBJ1-5; D is ambiguous. Germline V gene sequence: CDR1 SNHLY, CDR2 FYNNEI. The ends were cut back, 1 base at V and 3 bases at J, with 7 bases in the middle. The CDR3 sequence is 14 residues long. The CDR3 is CASSEGQNNQPQHF. The DNA for the CDR3 is TGTGCCAGCAGTGAAGGGCAGAACAATCAGCCCCAGCATTTT.